Listed below are T cell receptor beta chains from one sample, sequenced in a study of blood T cell repertoires in COVID-19. The table came from immunoSEQ multiplex PCR; TCRdb's copy has only in-frame clones and leaves some out. The sample lists tens of thousands of clones, almost 90% occurring once. The specimen sequenced was peripheral blood. These receptors all stem from a man in his sixties with active COVID-19. Each CDR3 is given with its conserved first and last residue. The D gene is left open where the match is weak. Where a row states a size, it is once, few, many or the class of an expanded clone; other rows omit it.

v_call	clone_size	j_call	d_call	cdr3_nt	cdr3_aa
TRBV21-1	NA	TRBJ2-2	NA	TGTGCCAGCACCGAACTAGTAAACGGGGAGCTGTTTTTT	CASTELVNGELFF
TRBV9	NA	TRBJ1-6	NA	TGTGCCAGCAGCGTAGATCAGGGTAATTCACCCCTCCACTTT	CASSVDQGNSPLHF
TRBV5-6	NA	TRBJ1-2	TRBD1	TGTGCCAGCAACCCCGGACAGGGGGCTTATGGCTACACCTTC	CASNPGQGAYGYTF
TRBV3-1/TRBV3-2	NA	TRBJ2-1	TRBD2	TGTGCCAGCAGCCAAGGGACTAGCGGGAGCCTCAGGAATGAGCAGTTCTTC	CASSQGTSGSLRNEQFF
TRBV5-4	NA	TRBJ2-5	NA	TGTGCCAGCAGCTTGACTATCCTGGCCACCCGGGGAGAGACCCAGTACTTC	CASSLTILATRGETQYF
TRBV19	NA	TRBJ1-5	NA	TGTGCCAGTACCCCGGGACAAGCGGATCAGCCCCAGCATTTT	CASTPGQADQPQHF
TRBV2	once	TRBJ1-5	NA	TGTGCCAGCAGTGGCTCGGGGAGGGGCGTAAGCAATCAGCCCCAGCATTTT	CASSGSGRGVSNQPQHF
TRBV6-5	NA	TRBJ2-7	TRBD2	TGTGCCAGCAGTCGTAGCGGGAGAACCTACGAGCAGTACTTC	CASSRSGRTYEQYF
TRBV11-3	few	TRBJ1-5	TRBD1	TGTGCCAGCAGCCCAACCTTCCGGGACAGGGGCAATCAGCCCCAGCATTTT	CASSPTFRDRGNQPQHF
TRBV20-1	NA	TRBJ1-2	NA	TGCAGTGCTAGAGCTGGGAGTGGCTACACCTTC	CSARAGSGYTF
TRBV12-5	NA	TRBJ2-3	NA	TGTGCTAGTGGGTCCCCGGGACACGAGCCAGATACGCAGTATTTT	CASGSPGHEPDTQYF
TRBV28	NA	TRBJ1-4	NA	TGTGCCAGCAGTTTCCTGAGAAATGAAAAACTGTTTTTT	CASSFLRNEKLFF
TRBV19	NA	TRBJ2-5	NA	TGTGCCAGTAGTATAGTTCACCTTAGACAAGAGACCCAGTACTTC	CASSIVHLRQETQYF
TRBV18	NA	TRBJ1-1	NA	TGTGCCAGCTCAATGGACAGAATGAACACTGAAGCTTTCTTT	CASSMDRMNTEAFF
TRBV18	NA	TRBJ1-5	NA	TGTGCCAGCTCACCAATACAGGATAGCAATCAGCCCCAGCATTTT	CASSPIQDSNQPQHF
TRBV5-8	NA	TRBJ2-3	NA	TGTGCCAGCAGCTTTAGGGGGATAGGAAGCACAGATACGCAGTATTTT	CASSFRGIGSTDTQYF
TRBV19	once	TRBJ2-3	TRBD1	TGTGCCAGTAGTATCGGACAGGGAGACACAGATACGCAGTATTTT	CASSIGQGDTDTQYF
TRBV3-1/TRBV3-2	once	TRBJ2-3	NA	TGTGCCAGCAGCCTCGAGCTAGCGTTCACAGATACGCAGTATTTT	CASSLELAFTDTQYF
TRBV7-3	NA	TRBJ2-3	TRBD1	TGTGCCAGCAGCTCCGGACAGGGCACAGATACGCAGTATTTT	CASSSGQGTDTQYF
TRBV5-6	once	TRBJ2-7	TRBD1	TGTGCCAGCAGCTTGTTTACGGGACAGGGCCGGGGGGAGCAGTACTTC	CASSLFTGQGRGEQYF
TRBV4-1	NA	TRBJ1-5	TRBD1	TGCGCCAGCAGCCAAGTTAGGGGACAGATCAATCAGCCCCAGCATTTT	CASSQVRGQINQPQHF
TRBV28	NA	TRBJ2-1	TRBD2	TGTGCCAGCAGGTATAGCGGGAGGGGTTATGAGCAGTTCTTC	CASRYSGRGYEQFF
TRBV12-5	once	TRBJ1-4	NA	TGTGCTAGTGGTTTGGGGGCCGCCCCGGAGGGTGAAAAACTGTTTTTT	CASGLGAAPEGEKLFF
TRBV7-3	NA	TRBJ2-1	TRBD1	TGTGCCAGCAGCGTGAGACAGGGGTCCTACAATGAGCAGTTCTTC	CASSVRQGSYNEQFF
TRBV5-1	NA	TRBJ2-1	NA	TGCGCCAGCAGCTCGGGTCCCGCCTACAATGAGCAGTTCTTC	CASSSGPAYNEQFF
TRBV11-3	few	TRBJ1-5	NA	TGTGCCAGCAGCTTACCCGGGGAAAGGAATCAGCCCCAGCATTTT	CASSLPGERNQPQHF
TRBV5-1	few	TRBJ1-4	NA	TGCGCCAGCAGCTTGGAGACCGGCGGAGGTGAAAAACTGTTTTTT	CASSLETGGGEKLFF
TRBV5-1	NA	TRBJ2-2	TRBD1	TGCGCCAGCAGCTTAGGCTTCCGGGGACAGGGGATCGCCGGGGAGCTGTTTTTT	CASSLGFRGQGIAGELFF
TRBV19	NA	TRBJ2-3	NA	TGTGCCAGTAGTATGGGACTGCCAGCGGATACGCAGTATTTT	CASSMGLPADTQYF
TRBV19	NA	TRBJ1-1	NA	TGTGCCAGTAGTCACAGGGCCGGGGGGAGCACTGAAGCTTTCTTT	CASSHRAGGSTEAFF
TRBV10-2	NA	TRBJ2-2	TRBD2	TGCGCCACCGAATCTAGCGGGATGTTCACCGGGGAGCTGTTTTTT	CATESSGMFTGELFF
TRBV9	NA	TRBJ2-7	NA	TGTGCCAGCAGCGTAGGGGTTAGCCGAACCTACGAGCAGTACTTC	CASSVGVSRTYEQYF
TRBV7-8	few	TRBJ2-3	NA	TGTGCCAGCAGCCCCCTAACAGGGTTCGGCACAGATACGCAGTATTTT	CASSPLTGFGTDTQYF
TRBV30	NA	TRBJ2-3	TRBD2	TGTGCCTGCGGGACTAGCGGGAGTCCGCTAAGCACAGATACGCAGTATTTT	CACGTSGSPLSTDTQYF
TRBV7-2	few	TRBJ1-2	NA	TGTGCCAGCAGAGTCACGGGAGTTTATGGCTACACCTTC	CASRVTGVYGYTF
TRBV11-2	NA	TRBJ2-5	NA	TGTGCCAGCAGCTTAGACAGCCAAGAGACCCAGTACTTC	CASSLDSQETQYF
TRBV6-5	NA	TRBJ2-7	TRBD1	TGTGCCAGCAGGAAGTACAGGGGGTTTAGCGAGCAGTACTTC	CASRKYRGFSEQYF
TRBV6-1	NA	TRBJ1-5	NA	TGTGCCAGCAGTGGGAGGATCGAAGGGAGCAATCAGCCCCAGCATTTT	CASSGRIEGSNQPQHF
TRBV3-1/TRBV3-2	NA	TRBJ2-7	TRBD2	TGTGCCAGCAGGACGACTAGCGGGCGTCCCTACGAGCAGTACTTC	CASRTTSGRPYEQYF
TRBV19	once	TRBJ2-7	NA	TGTGCCAGTAGTATAGCCCAGGGAAGCATCTACGAGCAGTACTTC	CASSIAQGSIYEQYF
TRBV7-8	NA	TRBJ2-7	NA	TGTGCCAGCAGCTACCGTTTGGACATGAACGAGCAGTACTTC	CASSYRLDMNEQYF
TRBV7-9	few	TRBJ2-3	TRBD2	TGTGCCGGAAGACTAGCGGGTAGCACAGATACGCAGTATTTT	CAGRLAGSTDTQYF
TRBV5-4	NA	TRBJ2-3	TRBD2	TGTGCCAGCAGCCCTGGGGGAGGGAGGGGAGATACGCAGTATTTT	CASSPGGGRGDTQYF
TRBV11-2	NA	TRBJ2-2	TRBD1	TGTGCCAGCAGCCAACCATTGACAGGGGGCATCGGGGAGCTGTTTTTT	CASSQPLTGGIGELFF
TRBV7-6	NA	TRBJ1-2	TRBD1	TGTGCCAGCAGCTGGGGACAGGGGGATTATGGCTACACCTTC	CASSWGQGDYGYTF
TRBV7-9	NA	TRBJ2-7	TRBD1	TGTGCCAGCAGTAAAGACAGGGGCCGGGGCGAGCAGTACTTC	CASSKDRGRGEQYF
TRBV5-1	NA	TRBJ2-7	NA	TGCGCCAGCAGCTTGGGGACTATAACCGAGCAGTACTTC	CASSLGTITEQYF
TRBV5-1	NA	TRBJ2-1	TRBD2	TGCGCCAGCAGCTTGTTTGGCGGGAGAGGCCCACACAATGAGCAGTTCTTC	CASSLFGGRGPHNEQFF
TRBV6-5	NA	TRBJ1-3	NA	TGTGCCAGCAACCCCCGGGGCTCTGGAAACACCATATATTTT	CASNPRGSGNTIYF
TRBV9	once	TRBJ1-1	NA	TGTGCCAGCACCTCGGGGGGGACTGAAGCTTTCTTT	CASTSGGTEAFF
TRBV7-2	once	TRBJ1-2	TRBD1	TGTGCCAGCAGCTTAGGAACAGGGGTTACCTATGGCTACACCTTC	CASSLGTGVTYGYTF
TRBV7-8	NA	TRBJ2-1	TRBD2	TGTGCCAGCAGCTTACAGCGGGAGGGCCGTGAGCAGTTCTTC	CASSLQREGREQFF
TRBV18	NA	TRBJ1-1	NA	TGTGCCAGCTCACCTACAAATGGAGTTCGGACTGAAGCTTTCTTT	CASSPTNGVRTEAFF
TRBV29-1	NA	TRBJ1-2	NA	TGCAGCGTTGAAGCCGTGCAGGATGAGGGCTACACCTTC	CSVEAVQDEGYTF
TRBV6-2/TRBV6-3	once	TRBJ2-7	TRBD1	TGTGCCAGCAGTTACGGACAGGGGAGATACTACGAGCAGTACTTC	CASSYGQGRYYEQYF